Listed below are T cell receptor beta chains from one sample, sequenced in a study of Ad26.COV2.S vaccination and SARS-CoV-2 variants. The assay was immunoSEQ multiplex PCR, and TCRdb's table has in-frame clones only and misses some. The sample records fewer than 400,000 clones, about 88% being singletons. The specimen comprised peripheral blood, sampled in a trial of Ad26.COV2.S vaccine versus placebo. All receptors derive from a person aged 18 to 65 who received the Ad26.COV2.S COVID-19 vaccine or a placebo. The CDR3 runs from the conserved cysteine through the conserved F or W. Fields, in order: V gene, D gene, clone size, J gene, CDR3 protein, CDR3 DNA. A D gene is named only where the DNA matches it firmly. Expanded clones are given a class, and other clones once, few, many or no size at all.

TRBV24-1	NA	NA	TRBJ1-4	CATYKPNEKLFF	TGTGCCACCTATAAGCCTAATGAAAAACTGTTTTTT
TRBV11-2	TRBD1	NA	TRBJ2-3	CASSKFRDRGGSTDTQYF	TGTGCCAGCAGCAAATTCCGGGACAGGGGGGGAAGCACAGATACGCAGTATTTT
TRBV6-5	TRBD2	NA	TRBJ2-1	CASRSTSGSYNEQFF	TGTGCCAGCAGGTCAACTAGCGGGTCTTACAATGAGCAGTTCTTC
TRBV27	TRBD2	NA	TRBJ2-2	CASSSGLANTGELFF	TGTGCCAGCTCATCCGGACTAGCCAACACCGGGGAGCTGTTTTTT
TRBV6-1	NA	NA	TRBJ1-3	CASCEWGAGNTIYF	TGTGCCAGCTGTGAGTGGGGAGCCGGAAACACCATATATTTT
TRBV3-1/TRBV3-2	NA	once	TRBJ1-4	CASSRTATNEKLFF	TGTGCCAGCAGTCGGACAGCAACTAATGAAAAACTGTTTTTT
TRBV7-9	NA	NA	TRBJ2-2	CASSLVVGPLYTGELFF	TGTGCCAGCAGCTTAGTTGTGGGGCCGCTATACACCGGGGAGCTGTTTTTT
TRBV7-9	NA	NA	TRBJ2-5	CASSLGPGGETQYF	TGTGCCAGCAGCTTAGGACCTGGGGGGGAGACCCAGTACTTC
TRBV7-9	TRBD1	NA	TRBJ2-5	CASSSLTGTDSWGTQYF	TGTGCCAGCAGCTCCCTCACGGGGACAGACTCTTGGGGGACCCAGTACTTC
TRBV4-3	NA	NA	TRBJ1-3	CASSQDGSGNTIYF	TGCGCCAGCAGCCAAGATGGCTCTGGAAACACCATATATTTT
TRBV5-6	TRBD1	NA	TRBJ2-5	CASSQDRGYPQETQYF	TGTGCCAGCAGCCAAGACAGGGGGTACCCCCAAGAGACCCAGTACTTC
TRBV12-3/TRBV12-4	NA	NA	TRBJ1-6	CASSGNNSPLHF	TGTGCCAGCAGTGGAAATAATTCACCCCTCCACTTT
TRBV7-9	NA	NA	TRBJ1-6	CASSLSGTYGNSPLHF	TGTGCCAGCAGCCTCAGCGGGACATACGGAAATTCACCCCTCCACTTT
TRBV19	TRBD1	once	TRBJ1-2	CASSPSTGPPDGYTF	TGTGCCAGTAGCCCCTCGACAGGGCCCCCAGATGGCTACACCTTC
TRBV28	NA	NA	TRBJ2-7	CASLSGAARGLQPNEQYF	TGTGCCAGCTTAAGTGGGGCCGCGAGGGGCCTCCAGCCGAACGAGCAGTACTTC
TRBV7-9	NA	NA	TRBJ2-1	CASSVSQGGWNEQFF	TGTGCCAGCAGCGTGTCACAGGGAGGGTGGAATGAGCAGTTCTTC
TRBV7-2	NA	once	TRBJ2-5	CASSLNRLYQETQYF	TGTGCCAGCAGCTTAAATCGATTGTACCAAGAGACCCAGTACTTC
TRBV28	NA	NA	TRBJ2-7	CASRITESYEQYF	TGTGCCAGCCGGATAACTGAATCCTACGAGCAGTACTTC
TRBV5-1	NA	NA	TRBJ1-2	CASSRTDTNYGYTF	TGCGCCAGCAGCCGTACTGACACGAACTATGGCTACACCTTC
TRBV18	NA	NA	TRBJ2-1	CASSPGIHEQFF	TGTGCCAGCTCACCCGGAATCCATGAGCAGTTCTTC
TRBV3-1/TRBV3-2	NA	NA	TRBJ2-3	CASSQDPPDTQYF	TGTGCCAGCAGCCAAGATCCACCGGATACGCAGTATTTT
TRBV5-6	TRBD2	NA	TRBJ2-7	CASRLGTSGVEQYF	TGTGCCAGCAGACTCGGGACTAGCGGTGTCGAGCAGTACTTC
TRBV5-4	NA	NA	TRBJ1-6	CASSLAGDSGSPLHF	TGTGCCAGCAGCTTGGCCGGAGACTCGGGCTCACCCCTCCACTTT
TRBV29-1	TRBD1	once	TRBJ2-7	CSVPGGLGEQYF	TGCAGCGTTCCAGGGGGCTTGGGAGAGCAGTACTTC
TRBV5-4	NA	few	TRBJ2-5	CASRAELGGQTQYF	TGTGCCAGCAGGGCCGAGTTGGGGGGGCAGACCCAGTACTTC
TRBV9	NA	NA	TRBJ2-3	CASSGIGTPLTDTQYF	TGTGCCAGCAGCGGAATAGGGACCCCGCTCACAGATACGCAGTATTTT
TRBV27	NA	NA	TRBJ2-1	CASTRDKGNNEQFF	TGTGCCAGCACCCGGGACAAAGGTAACAATGAGCAGTTCTTC
TRBV5-1	NA	NA	TRBJ2-5	CASSLAGDQETQYF	TGCGCCAGCAGCTTGGCGGGGGACCAAGAGACCCAGTACTTC
TRBV9	TRBD2	NA	TRBJ2-2	CASSLVRGRNTGELFF	TGTGCCAGCAGCTTGGTTCGCGGGAGGAACACCGGGGAGCTGTTTTTT